This entry is about one T cell receptor (beta chain). What it binds is unknown. Specified time point: baseline, week 1 (first vaccination visit). Treatment here: pre-vaccination baseline after standard-of-care therapy. CDR1 is GTSNPN, CDR2 SVGIG, per germline (reference sequence). CDR3 length: 17 amino acids. Trimming took off 2 bases at V and 2 bases at J, with 19 bases between the two ends. Clones were sequenced by immunoSEQ multiplex PCR, and TCRdb holds only the in-frame ones, with some missing. The table records under 25,000 clones, 90% to 95% of them present only once. The sample belongs to a study of a mutant IDH1 vaccine in newly diagnosed glioma. Whole-study context: Receipt of radiotherapy, temozolomide, or both preceded the study, and most received both.

Whole-study findings and limits: It was more than 80% of patients that developed vaccine-induced immune responses. Pseudoprogression appeared independent of alterations in top peripheral clonotypes.

The genes are TRBV30 and TRBJ1-5; D may be TRBD1 (5 bases). The source was PBMCs, collected from a glioma patient treated with radiotherapy, temozolomide or both. The receptor's source is a man aged 40-49 years with glioma. The chain's CDR3 is CAWSLPGWGNGNQPQHF. The CDR3 DNA sequence: TGTGCCTGGAGTCTACCGGGCTGGGGGAATGGCAATCAGCCCCAGCATTTT.